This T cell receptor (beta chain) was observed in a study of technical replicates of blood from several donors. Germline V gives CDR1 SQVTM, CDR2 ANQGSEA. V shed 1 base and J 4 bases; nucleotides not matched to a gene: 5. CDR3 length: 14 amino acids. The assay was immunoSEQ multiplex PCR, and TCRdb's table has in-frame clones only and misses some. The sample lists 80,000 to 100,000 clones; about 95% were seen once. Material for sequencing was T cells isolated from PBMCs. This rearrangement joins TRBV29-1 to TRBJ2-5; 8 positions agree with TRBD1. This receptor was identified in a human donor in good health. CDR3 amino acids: CSVEGTGRLETQYF. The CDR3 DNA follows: TGCAGCGTTGAAGGGACAGGGCGGTTAGAGACCCAGTACTTC.